This TCR beta chain was obtained from a study of cytomegalovirus exposure and HLA in healthy donors. The PCR ran on 60 Vbeta and 13 Jbeta primers. TCRdb's copy holds only in-frame clones and misses some; the assay was immunoSEQ multiplex PCR. The sample lists 70,000 to 95,000 clones, approximately 80% occurring once. CDR3 length: 14 amino acids. CDR1 is MDHEN, CDR2 SYDVKM, per germline. V was cut by 2 bases and J by 2 bases, with 9 bases left in between. This sequence joins TRBV28 and TRBJ1-2; the D is unclear. The receptor comes from a man younger than 30 in good health and CMV-seronegative. Source material: PBMCs. The CDR3 sequence: CASSLAVTNYGYTF. CDR3 in DNA: TGTGCCAGCAGTTTAGCGGTCACGAACTATGGCTACACCTTC.